This T cell receptor beta chain was recorded in a study of T cell responses to AZD1222 COVID-19 vaccine. This clone was counted once. Sequencing was performed with immunoSEQ multiplex PCR; in TCRdb, only in-frame clones are kept and a portion is missing. This table holds over 120,000 clones, about 86% found once. Germline V gives CDR1 SGHRS, CDR2 YFSETQ. Germline trimming cut 2 bases from V and 4 bases from J; bases unmatched to any gene: 6. This CDR3 region has 15 residues. The sequences come from peripheral blood, collected 28 days after the second AZD1222 dose. This receptor was taken from an adult who received the AZD1222 COVID-19 vaccine. This chain links TRBV5-1 with TRBJ2-7, with 10 bases fitting TRBD2. CDR3 sequence: CASSFRLAGDYEQYF. In DNA form, the CDR3 reads TGCGCCAGCAGCTTTCGGCTAGCGGGGGATTACGAGCAGTACTTC. Complete variable domain (other parts from reference TRBV5-1 and TRBJ2-7): KAGVTQTPRYLIKTRGQQVTLSCSPISGHRSVSWYQQTPGQGLQFLFEYFSETQRNKGNFPGRFSGRQFSNSRSEMNVSTLELGDSALYLCASSFRLAGDYEQYFGPGTRLTVT.